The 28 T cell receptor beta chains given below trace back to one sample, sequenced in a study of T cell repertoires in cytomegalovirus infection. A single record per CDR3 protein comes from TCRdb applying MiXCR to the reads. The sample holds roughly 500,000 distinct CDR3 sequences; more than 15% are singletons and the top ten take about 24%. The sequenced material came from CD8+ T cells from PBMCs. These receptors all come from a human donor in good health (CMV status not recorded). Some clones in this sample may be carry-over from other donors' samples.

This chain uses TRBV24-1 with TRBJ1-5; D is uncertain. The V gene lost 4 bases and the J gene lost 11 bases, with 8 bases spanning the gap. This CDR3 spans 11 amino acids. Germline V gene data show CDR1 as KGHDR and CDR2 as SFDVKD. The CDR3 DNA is TGTGCCACCAGTGAAGGGCTCACCCAGCATTTT. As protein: CATSEGLTQHF.

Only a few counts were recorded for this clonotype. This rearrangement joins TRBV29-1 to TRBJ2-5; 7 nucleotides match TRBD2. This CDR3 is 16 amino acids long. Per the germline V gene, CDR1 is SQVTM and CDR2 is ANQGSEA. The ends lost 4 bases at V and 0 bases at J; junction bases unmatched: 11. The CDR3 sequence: CSVVPPEAGYQETQYF. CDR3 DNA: TGCAGCGTTGTCCCCCCCGAAGCGGGGTACCAAGAGACCCAGTACTTC.

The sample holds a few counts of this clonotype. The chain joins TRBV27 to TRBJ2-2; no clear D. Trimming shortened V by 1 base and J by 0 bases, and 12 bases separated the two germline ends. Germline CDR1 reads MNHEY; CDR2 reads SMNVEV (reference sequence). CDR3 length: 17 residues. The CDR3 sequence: CASSLLIGMANTGELFF. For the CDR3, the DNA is TGTGCCAGCAGTTTATTAATAGGGATGGCGAACACCGGGGAGCTGTTTTTT.

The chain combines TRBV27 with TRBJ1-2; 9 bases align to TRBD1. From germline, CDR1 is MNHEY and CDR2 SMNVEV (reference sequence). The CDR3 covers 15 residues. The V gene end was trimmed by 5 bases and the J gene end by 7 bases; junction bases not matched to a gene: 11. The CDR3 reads CASSLRGDREVGYTF. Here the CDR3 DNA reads TGTGCCAGCAGTCTCCGAGGGGACAGGGAGGTTGGCTACACCTTC.

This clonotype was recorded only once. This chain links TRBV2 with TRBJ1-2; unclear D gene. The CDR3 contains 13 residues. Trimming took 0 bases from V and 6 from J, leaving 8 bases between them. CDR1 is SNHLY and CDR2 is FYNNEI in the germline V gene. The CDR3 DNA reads TGTGCCAGCAGTGAAGCCCCCTGGAATGGCTACACCTTC. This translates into CASSEAPWNGYTF.

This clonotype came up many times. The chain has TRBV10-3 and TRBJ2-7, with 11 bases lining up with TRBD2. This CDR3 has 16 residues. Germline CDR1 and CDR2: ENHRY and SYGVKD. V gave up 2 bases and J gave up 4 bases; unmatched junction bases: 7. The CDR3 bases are TGTGCCATCAGTGAGGAGGGACTAGCGGAGCCGTACGAGCAGTACTTC. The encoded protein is CAISEEGLAEPYEQYF.

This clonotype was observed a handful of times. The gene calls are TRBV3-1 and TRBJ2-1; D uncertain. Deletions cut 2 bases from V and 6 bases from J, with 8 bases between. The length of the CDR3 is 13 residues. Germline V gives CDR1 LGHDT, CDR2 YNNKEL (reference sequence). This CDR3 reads CASSQTYSNEQFF. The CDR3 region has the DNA TGTGCCAGCAGCCAAACCTACTCCAATGAGCAGTTCTTC.

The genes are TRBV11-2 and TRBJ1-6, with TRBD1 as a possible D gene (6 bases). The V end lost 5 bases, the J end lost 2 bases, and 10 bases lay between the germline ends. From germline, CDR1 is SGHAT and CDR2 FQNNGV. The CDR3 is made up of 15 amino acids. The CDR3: CASSLQGPYNSPLHF. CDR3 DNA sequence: TGTGCCAGCAGCCTACAGGGCCCCTATAATTCACCCCTCCACTTT.

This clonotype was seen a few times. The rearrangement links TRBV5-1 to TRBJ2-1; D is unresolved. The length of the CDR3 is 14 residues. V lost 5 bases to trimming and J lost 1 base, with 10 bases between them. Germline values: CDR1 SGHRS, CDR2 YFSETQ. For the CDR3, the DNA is TGCGCCAGCAGAAATAGTCTATCCTACAATGAGCAGTTCTTC. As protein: CASRNSLSYNEQFF. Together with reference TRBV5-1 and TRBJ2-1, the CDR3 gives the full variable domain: KAGVTQTPRYLIKTRGQQVTLSCSPISGHRSVSWYQQTPGQGLQFLFEYFSETQRNKGNFPGRFSGRQFSNSRSEMNVSTLELGDSALYLCASRNSLSYNEQFFGPGTRLTVL.

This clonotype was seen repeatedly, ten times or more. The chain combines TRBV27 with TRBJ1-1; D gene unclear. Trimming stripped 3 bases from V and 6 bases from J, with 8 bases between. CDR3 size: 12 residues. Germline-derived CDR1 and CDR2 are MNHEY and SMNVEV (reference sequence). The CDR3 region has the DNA TGTGCCAGCAGTTTCCCGGGATCTGAAGCTTTCTTT. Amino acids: CASSFPGSEAFF.

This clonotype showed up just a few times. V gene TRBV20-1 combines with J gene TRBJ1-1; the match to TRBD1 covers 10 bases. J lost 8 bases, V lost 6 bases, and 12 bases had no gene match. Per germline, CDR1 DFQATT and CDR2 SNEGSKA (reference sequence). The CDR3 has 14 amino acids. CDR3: CSAATGTGVVEAFF. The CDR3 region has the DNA TGCAGTGCCGCTACCGGGACAGGGGTAGTGGAAGCTTTCTTT.

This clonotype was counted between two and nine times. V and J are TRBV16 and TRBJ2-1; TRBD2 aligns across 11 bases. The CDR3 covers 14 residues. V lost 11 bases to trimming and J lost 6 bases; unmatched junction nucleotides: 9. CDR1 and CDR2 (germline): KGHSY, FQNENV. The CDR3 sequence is CACTLAGGPNEQFF. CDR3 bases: TGTGCCTGCACCCTAGCGGGGGGCCCCAATGAGCAGTTCTTC.

CDR3 DNA: TGTGCCAGCAGAAGGGACAGGGGCAATCAGCCCCAGCATTTT. The encoded protein is CASRRDRGNQPQHF. The rearrangement uses TRBV27 and TRBJ1-5; 9 bases fit TRBD1. V lost 6 bases to trimming and J lost 2 bases; unmatched junction nucleotides: 2. Germline V lookup: CDR1 MNHEY, CDR2 SMNVEV (reference sequence). The length of the CDR3 is 14 residues.

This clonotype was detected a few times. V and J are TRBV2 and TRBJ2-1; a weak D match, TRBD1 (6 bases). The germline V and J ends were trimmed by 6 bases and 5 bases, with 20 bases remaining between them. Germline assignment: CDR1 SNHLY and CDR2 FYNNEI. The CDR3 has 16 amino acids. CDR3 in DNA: TGTGCCAGCAGGGGACCGCAGGGGTTAGTAAACAATGAGCAGTTCTTC. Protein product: CASRGPQGLVNNEQFF.

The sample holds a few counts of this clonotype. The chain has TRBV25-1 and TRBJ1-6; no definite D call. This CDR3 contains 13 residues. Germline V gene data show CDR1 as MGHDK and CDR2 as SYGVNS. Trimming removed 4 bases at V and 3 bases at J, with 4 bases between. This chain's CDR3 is CASSGYYNSPLHF. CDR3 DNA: TGTGCCAGCAGTGGATACTATAATTCACCCCTCCACTTT.

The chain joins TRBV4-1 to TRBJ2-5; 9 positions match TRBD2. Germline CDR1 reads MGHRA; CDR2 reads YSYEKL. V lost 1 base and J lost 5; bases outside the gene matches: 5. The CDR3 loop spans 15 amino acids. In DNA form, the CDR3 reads TGCGCCAGCAGCCAAGGGCCTAGCGGGACTGAGACCCAGTACTTC. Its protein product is CASSQGPSGTETQYF.

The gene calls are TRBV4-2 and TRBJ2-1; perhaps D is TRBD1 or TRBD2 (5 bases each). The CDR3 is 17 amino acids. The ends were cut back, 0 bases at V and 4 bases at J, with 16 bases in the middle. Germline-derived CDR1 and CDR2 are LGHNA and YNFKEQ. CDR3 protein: CASSQDKGTVGYNEQFF. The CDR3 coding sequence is TGTGCCAGCAGCCAAGATAAAGGGACGGTCGGGTACAATGAGCAGTTCTTC.

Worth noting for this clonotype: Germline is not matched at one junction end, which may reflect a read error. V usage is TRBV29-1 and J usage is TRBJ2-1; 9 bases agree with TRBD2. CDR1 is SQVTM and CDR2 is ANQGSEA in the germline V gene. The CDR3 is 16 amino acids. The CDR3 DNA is TGCAGCGTTGAAGGGTCTAGCGGGGCGTCAAGCAATGAGAAGGTTTTC. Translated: CSVEGSSGASSNEKVF.

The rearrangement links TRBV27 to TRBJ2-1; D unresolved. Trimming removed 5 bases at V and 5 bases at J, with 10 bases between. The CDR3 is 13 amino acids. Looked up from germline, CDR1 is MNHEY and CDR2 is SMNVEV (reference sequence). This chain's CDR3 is CASSTNSDNEQFF. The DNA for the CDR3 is TGTGCCAGCAGTACTAATTCGGACAATGAGCAGTTCTTC.

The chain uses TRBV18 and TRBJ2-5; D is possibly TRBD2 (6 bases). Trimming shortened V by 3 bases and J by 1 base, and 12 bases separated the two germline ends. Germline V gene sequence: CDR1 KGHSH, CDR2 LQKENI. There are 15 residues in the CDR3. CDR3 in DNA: TGTGCCAGCTCACCGGGACTTGACTTCCAAGAGACCCAGTACTTC. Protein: CASSPGLDFQETQYF.

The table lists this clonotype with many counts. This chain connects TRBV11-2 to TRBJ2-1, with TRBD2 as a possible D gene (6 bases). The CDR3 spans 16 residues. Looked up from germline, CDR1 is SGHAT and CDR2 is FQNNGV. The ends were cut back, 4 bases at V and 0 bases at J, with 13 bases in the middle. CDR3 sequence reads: CASSSEGGSSYNEQFF. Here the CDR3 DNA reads TGTGCCAGCAGCTCGGAAGGAGGGAGCTCCTACAATGAGCAGTTCTTC.

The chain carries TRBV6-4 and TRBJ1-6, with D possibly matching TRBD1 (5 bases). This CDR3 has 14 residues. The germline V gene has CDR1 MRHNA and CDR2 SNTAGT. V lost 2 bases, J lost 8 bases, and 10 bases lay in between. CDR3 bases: TGTGCCAGCAGTGACGGGACCCCGGATTCACCCCTCCACTTT. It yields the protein CASSDGTPDSPLHF.

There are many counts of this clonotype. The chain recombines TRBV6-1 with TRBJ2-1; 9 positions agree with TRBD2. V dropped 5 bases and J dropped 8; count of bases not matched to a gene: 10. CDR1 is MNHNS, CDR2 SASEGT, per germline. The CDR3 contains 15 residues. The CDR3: CASSFRASGVDEQFF. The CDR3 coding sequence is TGTGCCAGCAGTTTTCGAGCTAGCGGGGTTGATGAGCAGTTCTTC.

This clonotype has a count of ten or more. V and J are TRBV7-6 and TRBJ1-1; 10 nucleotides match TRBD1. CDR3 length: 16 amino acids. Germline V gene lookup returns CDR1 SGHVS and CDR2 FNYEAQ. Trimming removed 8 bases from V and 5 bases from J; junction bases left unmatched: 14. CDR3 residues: CASSPGQGRYGTEAFF. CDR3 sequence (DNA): TGTGCCAGCTCCCCGGGACAGGGGCGCTATGGTACTGAAGCTTTCTTT.

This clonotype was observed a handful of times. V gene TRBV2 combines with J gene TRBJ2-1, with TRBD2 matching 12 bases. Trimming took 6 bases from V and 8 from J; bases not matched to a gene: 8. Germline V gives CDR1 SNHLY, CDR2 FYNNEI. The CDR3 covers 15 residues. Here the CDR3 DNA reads TGTGCCAGCAGCGCTACTAGCGGGAGGCCCCATGAGCAGTTCTTC. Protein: CASSATSGRPHEQFF.

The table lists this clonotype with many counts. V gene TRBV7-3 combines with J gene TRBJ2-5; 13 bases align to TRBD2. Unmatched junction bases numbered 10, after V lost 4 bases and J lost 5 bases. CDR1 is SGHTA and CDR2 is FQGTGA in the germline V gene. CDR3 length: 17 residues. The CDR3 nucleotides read TGTGCCAGCAGCTCAGGGACTAGCGGGGCCTTTCAGGAGACCCAGTACTTC. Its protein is CASSSGTSGAFQETQYF.

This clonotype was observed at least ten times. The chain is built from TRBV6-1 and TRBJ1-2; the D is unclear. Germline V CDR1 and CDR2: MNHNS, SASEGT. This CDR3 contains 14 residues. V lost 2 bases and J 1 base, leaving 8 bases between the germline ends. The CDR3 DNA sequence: TGTGCCAGCAGTGAATCCAGGATTAACTATGGCTACACCTTC. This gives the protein CASSESRINYGYTF.

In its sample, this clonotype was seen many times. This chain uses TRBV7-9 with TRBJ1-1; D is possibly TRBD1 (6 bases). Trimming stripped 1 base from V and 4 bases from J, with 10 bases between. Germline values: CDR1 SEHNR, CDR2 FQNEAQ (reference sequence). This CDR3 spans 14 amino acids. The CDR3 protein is CASSLVQGTTEAFF. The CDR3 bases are TGTGCCAGCAGCTTAGTCCAGGGGACCACTGAAGCTTTCTTT.